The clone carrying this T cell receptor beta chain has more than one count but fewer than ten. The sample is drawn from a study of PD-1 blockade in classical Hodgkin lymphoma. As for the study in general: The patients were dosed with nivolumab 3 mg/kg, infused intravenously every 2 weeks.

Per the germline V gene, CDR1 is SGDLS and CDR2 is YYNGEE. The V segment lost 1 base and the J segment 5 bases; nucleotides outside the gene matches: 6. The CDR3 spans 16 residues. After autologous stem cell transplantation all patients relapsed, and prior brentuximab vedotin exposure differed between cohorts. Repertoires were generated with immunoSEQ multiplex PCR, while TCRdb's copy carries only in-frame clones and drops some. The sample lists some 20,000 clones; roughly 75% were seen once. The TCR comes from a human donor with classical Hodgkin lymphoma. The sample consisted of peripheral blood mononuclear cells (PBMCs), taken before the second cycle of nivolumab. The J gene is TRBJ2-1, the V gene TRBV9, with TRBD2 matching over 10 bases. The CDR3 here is CASSVSASGGHNEQFF. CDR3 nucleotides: TGTGCCAGCAGCGTATCAGCTAGCGGGGGACACAATGAGCAGTTCTTC.